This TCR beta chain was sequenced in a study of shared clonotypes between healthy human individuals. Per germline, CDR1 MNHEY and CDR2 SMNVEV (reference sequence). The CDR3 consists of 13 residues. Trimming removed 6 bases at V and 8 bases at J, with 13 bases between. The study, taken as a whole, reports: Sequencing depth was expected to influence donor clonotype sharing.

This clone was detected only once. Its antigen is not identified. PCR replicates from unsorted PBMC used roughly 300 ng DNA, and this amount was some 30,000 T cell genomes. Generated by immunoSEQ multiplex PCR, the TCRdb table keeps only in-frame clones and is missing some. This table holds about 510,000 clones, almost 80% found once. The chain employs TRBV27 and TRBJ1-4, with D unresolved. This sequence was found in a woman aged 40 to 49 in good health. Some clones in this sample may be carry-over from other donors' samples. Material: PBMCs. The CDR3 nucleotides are TGTGCCAGCAGCAGCTCGCGTCGCGAAAAACTGTTTTTT. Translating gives CASSSSRREKLFF.